The sequence of this TCR beta chain was determined in a study of molecular identifiers for immune sequencing clone quantification. The CDR3 length is 14 residues. V dropped 4 bases and J dropped 4; count of bases not matched to a gene: 2. Germline assignment: CDR1 PRHDT and CDR2 FYEKMQ (reference sequence). Study-level findings and limits: Clones that had above 20 RNA copies took up over 99% of effector molecules but under 1% in naive cells. Molecules of identical TCR sharing a barcode could underestimate highly expanded clone sizes.

One entry per CDR3 protein, called by TCRdb with MiXCR from the PCR reads. The repertoire includes 400,000 to 600,000 distinct CDR3 sequences, around a fifth of them detected once, and around 0.84% sits in the top ten. In this sample, this clonotype turned up a few times. The antigen is unknown. Sorted naive CD8 T cells, about 17,000 to 1,000,000, were sequenced from 10%, 30% or 50% RNA. The TCR was taken from a human donor in good health. Some libraries in this study had Jurkat cell RNA spiked in. Sequencing was performed on naive CD8+ T cells from blood, with Jurkat cell RNA spiked in. Specified subset: FACS-sorted CD8+CD4-CCR7+CD45RA+ naive T cells. This chain links TRBV13 with TRBJ2-5; 11 bases align to TRBD1. The DNA of the CDR3 is TGTGCCAGCAGCTCCGGGACAGGGGGAGAGACCCAGTACTTC. Its translation: CASSSGTGGETQYF.